This T cell receptor (beta chain) was sequenced in a study of cytomegalovirus exposure and HLA in healthy donors. Study-wide findings and caveats: Productive status was seen about 87% or about 30% of the time for most TCR beta V segments in an earlier analysis. In a later analysis, HLA-associated TCR beta chains were more clonally expanded than equally common others.

V was shortened by 1 base and J by 6 bases, with 18 bases between the two germline ends. Germline lookup yields CDR1 MGHRA and CDR2 YSYEKL. The CDR3 is made up of 17 amino acids. The PCR made use of 60 Vbeta and 13 Jbeta primers. Sequencing was performed with immunoSEQ multiplex PCR; in TCRdb, only in-frame clones are kept and a portion is missing. The sample has around 92,000 clones; 70% to 90% are singletons. Comments on this clone: No antigen is known for it.

This TCR derives from a man younger than 30 in good health and CMV-seronegative. The sample comprised PBMCs. This rearrangement joins TRBV4-1 to TRBJ2-2; the D is unclear. The CDR3 loop reads CASSQGDPRVWAGELFF. In DNA, the CDR3 is TGCGCCAGCAGCCAAGGTGACCCCCGGGTCTGGGCCGGGGAGCTGTTTTTT.